This TCR beta chain was obtained from a study of identical twins. TCRdb re-derived calls from the 5' RACE reads in MiXCR, one entry per CDR3 protein. Counted here are more than 600,000 distinct CDR3 sequences, 18% occurring once; the ten biggest clones make up less than 15%. The V end lost 5 bases, the J end lost 5 bases, and 13 bases lay between the germline ends. This CDR3 spans 13 amino acids. The same sample was also studied in work on T cells expressing NK-cell markers.

What was sequenced was PBMCs. This chain uses TRBV12-3 or TRBV12-4 with TRBJ2-7; TRBD2 might be the D (5 bases). The sequence was obtained from a woman aged 18-30 years in good health. CDR3 residues: CASSPGLPDEQYF. The CDR3 DNA is TGTGCCAGCAGTCCCGGACTCCCGGACGAGCAGTACTTC.